The 9 T cell receptor beta chains presented below share a single source sample, sequenced in a study of response to subunit inactivated influenza vaccine. Using its own MiXCR run on the RT-PCR reads, TCRdb lists one record per CDR3 protein. The table lists 630,000 or so distinct CDR3 sequences, around a sixth of them singletons. Specimen: PBMCs from blood, collected 11 to 12 days after vaccination. Receptors were obtained from a man between 50 and 59 years old who received an inactivated influenza vaccine.

The chain links TRBV4-1 to TRBJ2-7; 10 bases agree with TRBD1. The germline gives CDR1 MGHRA, CDR2 YSYEKL. V dropped 4 bases and J dropped 3; count of bases not matched to a gene: 6. The length of the CDR3 is 15 residues. For the CDR3, the DNA is TGCGCCAGCAGCCCAGACAGGGGGCTTGGCTACGAGCAGTACTTC. This codes for CASSPDRGLGYEQYF.

This chain uses TRBV11-2 with TRBJ2-3, with D possibly matching TRBD2 (6 bases). Trimming stripped 1 base from V and 8 bases from J, with 19 bases between. The CDR3 has 16 amino acids. Germline values: CDR1 SGHAT, CDR2 FQNNGV. CDR3: CASSLVFGPQGGTQYF. The CDR3 DNA reads as TGTGCCAGCAGCTTAGTATTCGGGCCGCAGGGAGGTACGCAGTATTTT.

CDR3: CASSTMASGGTDTQYF. The DNA for the CDR3 is TGCGCCAGCAGCACGATGGCTAGCGGGGGCACAGATACGCAGTATTTT. V usage is TRBV5-1 and J usage is TRBJ2-3; TRBD2 matches 9 bases. The CDR3 contains 16 residues. Germline-derived CDR1 and CDR2 are SGHRS and YFSETQ. The J segment lost 1 base and the V segment lost 4 bases, leaving 7 bases of the junction unmatched.

This clonotype was observed a handful of times. V usage is TRBV20-1 and J usage is TRBJ2-3; no definite D call. Germline assignment: CDR1 DFQATT and CDR2 SNEGSKA (reference sequence). This CDR3 spans 14 amino acids. V dropped 5 bases and J dropped 4 bases, with 16 bases sitting between them. CDR3 sequence reads: CSASRGDSPDTQYF. The CDR3 DNA reads TGCAGTGCTTCTCGAGGTGATAGCCCAGATACGCAGTATTTT.

The chain recombines TRBV11-3 with TRBJ2-2; D gene ambiguous. The V gene lost 1 base and the J gene lost 7 bases, with 7 bases spanning the gap. The CDR3 consists of 13 residues. Germline V CDR1 and CDR2: SGHNT, YENEEA. CDR3 in amino acids: CASSLGDVGELFF. CDR3 sequence (DNA): TGTGCCAGCAGCTTAGGTGATGTCGGGGAGCTGTTTTTT.

The chain is built from TRBV21-1 and TRBJ2-3; TRBD1 reflects the table's D call only, with no check against the DNA. TRBV21-1 is a listed pseudogene. The CDR3 covers 15 residues. The CDR3 DNA reads TGTGCCAGCACCGAAAGGACACCCCTCACAGATACGCAGTATTTT. It yields the protein CASTERTPLTDTQYF.

The rearrangement uses TRBV10-3 and TRBJ2-1; D is unresolved. Deletions cut 0 bases from V and 12 bases from J, with 9 bases between. The CDR3 covers 12 residues. Germline values: CDR1 ENHRY, CDR2 SYGVKD. The CDR3 is CAISESVGPQFF. The DNA of the CDR3 is TGTGCCATCAGTGAGTCGGTAGGGCCGCAGTTCTTC.

The chain combines TRBV7-9 with TRBJ2-5, with D perhaps assigned TRBD1 or TRBD2 (5 bases each). CDR1 is SEHNR, CDR2 FQNEAQ, per germline (reference sequence). The CDR3 spans 15 residues. Trimming removed 5 bases from V and 0 bases from J, with 13 bases in between. The CDR3 loop reads CASSQFGTDQETQYF. Here the CDR3 DNA reads TGTGCCAGCAGCCAATTCGGGACGGACCAAGAGACCCAGTACTTC.

The table lists this clonotype with a few counts. This chain uses TRBV3-1 with TRBJ1-2, with 8 nucleotides matching TRBD1. The V and J ends lost 5 bases and 4 bases, in that order; junction bases with no gene match: 6. CDR3 length: 14 amino acids. In germline, CDR1 is LGHDT, CDR2 YNNKEL (reference sequence). The CDR3 DNA reads TGTGCCAGCAGCGAAGGACAGGGAAGCTATGGCTACACCTTC. Its translation: CASSEGQGSYGYTF. Full variable domain (outside the CDR3, taken from reference TRBV3-1 and TRBJ1-2): DTAVSQTPKYLVTQMGNDKSIKCEQNLGHDTMYWYKQDSKKFLKIMFSYNNKELIINETVPNRFSPKSPDKAHLNLHINSLELGDSAVYFCASSEGQGSYGYTFGSGTRLTVV.